Below are 17 T cell receptor beta chains sequenced from a single sample in a study of shared clonotypes between healthy human individuals. TCRdb's table, derived via immunoSEQ multiplex PCR, lists solely in-frame clones and lacks some. Of 2 million or so clones listed, around 95% were seen once; the top ten hold approximately 0.13%. Sequencing was done on a sample of naive CD4+ T cells sorted from blood. Subset: CD45RA+ positively selected. Receptors were obtained from a man in his late teens or twenties in good health.

This chain uses TRBV7-8 with TRBJ2-7; no reliable D call. Germline V gives CDR1 SGHVS, CDR2 FQNEAQ. V was clipped by 2 bases and J by 2 bases, with 13 bases between them. This CDR3 has 15 amino acids. The DNA for the CDR3 is TGTGCCAGCAGCTTATTGGAGATTCCTACCTACGAGCAGTACTTC. Its translation: CASSLLEIPTYEQYF.

This chain links TRBV6-5 with TRBJ2-1; D perhaps matches TRBD2 (5 bases). CDR1 and CDR2 (germline): MNHEY, SVGAGI. Trimming removed 0 bases at V and 4 bases at J, with 13 bases between. The CDR3 is made up of 16 amino acids. This chain's CDR3 is CASSYSSPTGYNEQFF. As DNA, the CDR3 is TGTGCCAGCAGTTACTCGAGTCCGACGGGGTACAATGAGCAGTTCTTC.

This chain connects TRBV10-3 to TRBJ2-3, with 9 bases aligning to TRBD2. The CDR3 has 14 residues. With 10 bases clipped from V and 12 bases from J, the junction kept 17 bases outside the gene matches. CDR1 and CDR2 from the germline V gene are ENHRY and SYGVKD. CDR3 loop: CATAYLGREGPQYF. CDR3 sequence (DNA): TGTGCCACCGCCTATTTGGGGCGGGAGGGCCCTCAGTATTTT.

V gene TRBV13 combines with J gene TRBJ1-1; 10 bases map to TRBD1. CDR3 length: 15 residues. In germline, CDR1 is PRHDT, CDR2 FYEKMQ (reference sequence). V lost 5 bases and J lost 1; bases outside the gene matches: 4. CDR3 protein: CASSAGQGTNTEAFF. CDR3 nucleotide sequence: TGTGCCAGCAGCGCGGGACAGGGGACGAACACTGAAGCTTTCTTT.

The CDR3 nucleotides are TGTGCCAGGACTGTTTACAATGAGCAGTTCTTC. Protein: CARTVYNEQFF. This chain joins TRBV2 and TRBJ2-1, with D unclear. The germline V gene has CDR1 SNHLY and CDR2 FYNNEI. V gave up 9 bases and J gave up 4 bases, with 7 bases separating them. This CDR3 is 11 amino acids long. Combining the CDR3 with reference TRBV2 and TRBJ2-1 gives the whole variable domain EPEVTQTPSHQVTQMGQEVILRCVPISNHLYFYWYRQILGQKVEFLVSFYNNEISEKSEIFDDQFSVERPDGSNFTLKIRSTKLEDSAMYFCARTVYNEQFFGPGTRLTVL.

The chain couples TRBV4-1 to TRBJ2-1; TRBD1 matches 12 bases. The J segment lost 9 bases and the V segment lost 0 bases, leaving 6 bases of the junction unmatched. Looked up from germline, CDR1 is MGHRA and CDR2 is YSYEKL. This CDR3 contains 16 residues. In DNA, the CDR3 is TGCGCCAGCAGCCAAGATCGGGACAGGGGGCAAGGTGAGCAGTTCTTC. Protein sequence: CASSQDRDRGQGEQFF.

The sample holds one count of this clone. CDR3 bases: TGTGCCTGGACCCGGGACAGATCCTACGAGCAGTACTTC. The encoded protein is CAWTRDRSYEQYF. The V call is TRBV30, the J call TRBJ2-7; 7 bases agree with TRBD1. The CDR3 sequence is 13 residues long. V shed 4 bases, J shed 1 base, and the junction held 4 bases outside the gene matches. Germline values: CDR1 GTSNPN, CDR2 SVGIG (reference sequence).

V gene TRBV25-1 combines with J gene TRBJ2-6, with 10 bases lining up with TRBD2. The CDR3 is 18 amino acids. J lost 4 bases, V lost 3 bases, and 9 bases had no gene match. From germline, CDR1 is MGHDK and CDR2 SYGVNS. The CDR3 DNA follows: TGTGCCAGCAGTGACGCCGGGACTAGCGCAACCGGGGCCAACGTCCTGACTTTC. It encodes CASSDAGTSATGANVLTF.

The genes are TRBV6-6 and TRBJ2-5, with 9 bases matching TRBD2. The CDR3 runs to 15 residues. Trimming took 5 bases from V and 4 from J; bases not matched to a gene: 8. The V gene's germline CDR1 is MNHNY and CDR2 SVGAGI (reference sequence). The CDR3 region is CASSISTSGLETQYF. Written as DNA, the CDR3 is TGTGCCAGCAGTATCTCGACTAGCGGACTAGAGACCCAGTACTTC.

This chain uses TRBV2 with TRBJ2-5; D remains unclear. This CDR3 has 11 amino acids. From germline, CDR1 is SNHLY and CDR2 FYNNEI. The V and J ends lost 8 bases and 5 bases respectively, with 9 bases between them. The chain's CDR3 is CASLELETQYF. As DNA, the CDR3 is TGTGCCAGCCTCGAGTTGGAGACCCAGTACTTC. Together with reference TRBV2 and TRBJ2-5, the CDR3 gives the full variable domain: EPEVTQTPSHQVTQMGQEVILRCVPISNHLYFYWYRQILGQKVEFLVSFYNNEISEKSEIFDDQFSVERPDGSNFTLKIRSTKLEDSAMYFCASLELETQYFGPGTRLLVL.

This clone came up once. V is TRBV6-5 and J is TRBJ1-5; 9 bases align to TRBD1. V shed 6 bases, J shed 0 bases, and the junction held 3 bases outside the gene matches. The CDR3 loop spans 15 amino acids. CDR1 MNHEY and CDR2 SVGAGI come from the germline V gene. DNA of the CDR3: TGTGCCAGCAGGGGACAGGGTAGTAGCAATCAGCCCCAGCATTTT. Translating it yields CASRGQGSSNQPQHF.

The rearrangement joins TRBV15 to TRBJ2-1, with 9 bases matching TRBD2. The CDR3 covers 17 residues. The trim removed 0 bases at V and 3 bases at J, leaving 6 bases unmatched. The V gene's germline CDR1 is LNHNV and CDR2 YYDKDF (reference sequence). This CDR3 is CATSRDPWTSDYNEQFF. CDR3 DNA: TGTGCCACCAGCAGAGATCCTTGGACTAGCGACTACAATGAGCAGTTCTTC.

The rearrangement uses TRBV6-1 and TRBJ1-1; the match to TRBD1 covers 8 bases. J lost 4 bases, V lost 7 bases, and 8 bases had no gene match. The CDR3 consists of 14 residues. The V gene's germline CDR1 is MNHNS and CDR2 SASEGT. Written as DNA, the CDR3 is TGTGCCAGCAAACGCAAACAGGGGGGCACTGAAGCTTTCTTT. This translates into CASKRKQGGTEAFF.

Here the CDR3 reads CASSPTSRTSTDTQYF. CDR3 coding DNA: TGTGCCAGCAGCCCGACTAGCAGAACTAGCACAGATACGCAGTATTTT. The gene calls are TRBV27 and TRBJ2-3; 7 bases are a match to TRBD2. V shed 6 bases and J 0 bases; nucleotides not matched to a gene: 9. The length of the CDR3 is 16 residues. CDR1 and CDR2 from the germline V gene are MNHEY and SMNVEV (reference sequence).

The chain carries TRBV2 and TRBJ1-1, with no clear D. The CDR3 runs to 15 residues. The V end was cut by 8 bases, the J end by 0 bases, with 16 bases between. The V gene's germline CDR1 is SNHLY and CDR2 FYNNEI. The CDR3 region is CASGLAATMNTEAFF. CDR3 DNA: TGTGCCAGCGGGCTGGCAGCGACCATGAACACTGAAGCTTTCTTT.

This chain joins TRBV6-7 and TRBJ2-1, with 14 nucleotides matching TRBD2. TRBV6-7 is recorded as an ORF, its role being uncertain. J lost 7 bases, V lost 5 bases, and 7 bases had no gene match. The CDR3 extends over 16 amino acids. The CDR3 region is CASSPGLAGAGNEQFF. The CDR3 DNA sequence: TGTGCCAGCAGTCCGGGACTAGCGGGAGCGGGGAATGAGCAGTTCTTC.

This sequence joins TRBV9 and TRBJ2-1, with 7 bases lining up with TRBD2. V lost 0 bases, J lost 8 bases, and 8 bases stayed unmatched. The CDR3 spans 15 residues. Germline V lookup: CDR1 SGDLS, CDR2 YYNGEE. This chain's CDR3 is CASSVGVGGPHEQFF. CDR3 DNA: TGTGCCAGCAGCGTAGGGGTGGGAGGGCCCCATGAGCAGTTCTTC.